The next 18 T cell receptor beta chains were all read from a single sample in a study of CD8+ T cells in alopecia areata. RNA was isolated and reverse transcribed to cDNA, the sequencing template. The repertoire was sequenced with immunoSEQ multiplex PCR; TCRdb's copy has only in-frame clones and lacks some. The table includes about 150,000 clones, over 80% detected once. Sequencing used CD8+ T cells sorted from blood, obtained at week 0. The source is a human donor with alopecia areata.

V usage is TRBV13 and J usage is TRBJ2-2; 9 nucleotides match TRBD1. Germline lookup yields CDR1 PRHDT and CDR2 FYEKMQ (reference sequence). The CDR3 is 16 residues long. V dropped 5 bases and J dropped 5; count of bases not matched to a gene: 9. CDR3 in DNA: TGTGCCAGCAGCCCCACCGGGACAGGGCAGACCGGGGAGCTGTTTTTT. Protein sequence: CASSPTGTGQTGELFF.

A remark on this clone: A junction boundary mismatches the germline segment, possibly from a read error. Other nucleotide sequences from this sample produce the same CDR3. The chain uses TRBV7-3 and TRBJ1-2; 7 positions match TRBD1. Germline CDR1 is SGHTA and CDR2 is FQGTGA. This CDR3 has 12 amino acids. The CDR3 loop is CASGTDDYGYTF. The CDR3 nucleotides read TGCGCCAGCGGGACAGACGATTATGGCTACACCTTC. The whole variable domain, remainder taken from reference TRBV7-3 and TRBJ1-2, is GAGVSQTPSNKVTEKGKYVELRCDPISGHTALYWYRQSLGQGPEFLIYFQGTGAADDSGLPNDRFFAVRPEGSVSTLKIQRTERGDSAVYLCASGTDDYGYTFGSGTRLTVV.

The chain has TRBV5-1 and TRBJ2-1; TRBD2 agrees at 12 bases. Per germline, CDR1 SGHRS and CDR2 YFSETQ. The ends lost 0 bases at V and 0 bases at J; junction bases unmatched: 4. The CDR3 is made up of 18 amino acids. The CDR3 is CASSLEGLAGPSYNEQFF. CDR3 bases: TGCGCCAGCAGCTTGGAAGGACTAGCGGGACCCTCCTACAATGAGCAGTTCTTC.

The V gene is TRBV6-6, the J gene TRBJ1-2; 9 positions match TRBD1. V shed 6 bases, J shed 3 bases, and the junction held 11 bases outside the gene matches. Per the germline V gene, CDR1 is MNHNY and CDR2 is SVGAGI (reference sequence). This CDR3 spans 16 amino acids. The CDR3 protein is CASSEDRGDRYYGYTF. CDR3 coding DNA: TGTGCCAGCAGCGAGGACAGGGGCGATCGATACTATGGCTACACCTTC.

This sequence joins TRBV27 and TRBJ2-3, with 8 positions matching TRBD2. V shed 4 bases and J 2 bases; nucleotides not matched to a gene: 2. The length of the CDR3 is 14 residues. From germline, CDR1 is MNHEY and CDR2 SMNVEV (reference sequence). This CDR3 reads CASSSGGNTDTQYF. CDR3 sequence (DNA): TGTGCCAGCAGTTCGGGGGGGAACACAGATACGCAGTATTTT.

V and J are TRBV25-1 and TRBJ2-3; 12 bases are shared with TRBD1. The CDR3 loop spans 15 amino acids. Germline V gives CDR1 MGHDK, CDR2 SYGVNS. V shed 6 bases, J shed 12 bases, and the junction held 13 bases outside the gene matches. The CDR3 region is CASRAGQGASFSQYF. The CDR3 region has the DNA TGTGCCAGCAGGGCGGGACAGGGGGCTTCATTCTCCCAGTATTTT.

V is TRBV7-9 and J is TRBJ1-3; 7 nucleotides line up with TRBD1. Germline V gene data show CDR1 as SEHNR and CDR2 as FQNEAQ (reference sequence). Germline trimming cut 5 bases from V and 4 bases from J; bases unmatched to any gene: 17. The length of the CDR3 is 18 residues. CDR3 region: CASSPLVGQDLRGNTIYF. The CDR3 region has the DNA TGTGCCAGCAGCCCCCTCGTCGGACAGGACCTTCGGGGAAACACCATATATTTT.

This chain joins TRBV7-8 and TRBJ2-7, with D possibly being TRBD1 (5 bases). The length of the CDR3 is 13 residues. V was pared by 3 bases and J by 6 bases, with 12 bases between. The germline CDR1 and CDR2 sequences are SGHVS and FQNEAQ. For the CDR3, the DNA is TGTGCCAGCAGCTTGTCAGGGTCTTTCGAGCAGTACTTC. Its translation: CASSLSGSFEQYF.

V is TRBV18 and J is TRBJ2-1; 7 bases are shared with TRBD1. Unmatched junction bases numbered 13, after V lost 2 bases and J lost 3 bases. Germline V gene lookup returns CDR1 KGHSH and CDR2 LQKENI. The CDR3 runs 18 residues. CDR3: CASSPVGTDPTYYNEQFF. CDR3 DNA: TGTGCCAGCTCACCAGTGGGGACAGACCCAACGTACTACAATGAGCAGTTCTTC.

The chain is built from TRBV29-1 and TRBJ1-2; D gene unclear. This CDR3 spans 17 amino acids. Germline CDR1 and CDR2: SQVTM and ANQGSEA. Trimming stripped 6 bases from V and 4 bases from J, with 27 bases between. CDR3 nucleotide sequence: TGCAGCGTCCCCATCTGGATTACGGGGAGGTCGGGCTATGGCTACACCTTC. Its translation: CSVPIWITGRSGYGYTF.

This chain joins TRBV30 and TRBJ2-7; D may match TRBD1 or TRBD2 (6 bases each). V was trimmed by 0 bases and J by 0 bases, leaving 15 bases between them. The CDR3 runs 16 residues. Germline CDR1 is GTSNPN and CDR2 is SVGIG (reference sequence). The CDR3 loop reads CAWSVRLGGLSYEQYF. For the CDR3, the DNA is TGTGCCTGGAGTGTACGGTTGGGGGGCCTCTCCTACGAGCAGTACTTC.

Only a few counts were recorded for this clone. V is TRBV2 and J is TRBJ2-1; no reliable D call. The CDR3 is made up of 12 amino acids. V lost 1 base, J lost 9 bases, and 7 bases lay in between. The germline V gene has CDR1 SNHLY and CDR2 FYNNEI. This chain's CDR3 is CASSEGRSEQFF. The CDR3 DNA reads as TGTGCCAGCAGTGAAGGGCGTAGTGAGCAGTTCTTC.

The genes are TRBV7-9 and TRBJ2-1, with D perhaps matching TRBD1 (6 bases). V gave up 3 bases and J gave up 5 bases, with 14 bases separating them. The CDR3 spans 15 residues. Germline-derived CDR1 and CDR2 are SEHNR and FQNEAQ (reference sequence). The CDR3 DNA reads TGTGCCAGCAGCTTTTTGGACAGTTTTAACAATGAGCAGTTCTTC. Translated: CASSFLDSFNNEQFF.

The chain is built from TRBV6-6 and TRBJ2-7, with D tentatively TRBD1 (6 bases). V was clipped by 0 bases and J by 0 bases, with 9 bases between them. This CDR3 spans 15 amino acids. CDR1 MNHNY and CDR2 SVGAGI come from the germline V gene (reference sequence). The chain's CDR3 is CASSYSGTPSYEQYF. CDR3 bases: TGTGCCAGCAGTTACTCTGGGACACCCTCCTACGAGCAGTACTTC.

The V and J genes are TRBV29-1 and TRBJ2-1; D is uncertain. The CDR3 loop spans 11 amino acids. The germline V and J ends were trimmed by 3 bases and 8 bases, with 8 bases remaining between them. Germline-derived CDR1 and CDR2 are SQVTM and ANQGSEA. The CDR3 bases are TGCAGCGTTGAGGGCAGTGATGAGCAGTTCTTC. Encoded protein: CSVEGSDEQFF.

The chain links TRBV6-5 to TRBJ2-3; 8 nucleotides align to TRBD2. With 6 bases clipped from V and 4 bases from J, the junction kept 3 bases outside the gene matches. The CDR3 totals 13 residues. Germline V gives CDR1 MNHEY, CDR2 SVGAGI. Here the CDR3 DNA reads TGTGCCAGCAGCGGGGGGGCCCCAGATACGCAGTATTTT. Protein product: CASSGGAPDTQYF.

This chain links TRBV12-5 with TRBJ2-7; 7 positions match TRBD1. Trimming at V came to 4 bases and at J to 2 bases, leaving 8 bases not matched to a gene. This CDR3 is 15 amino acids long. Germline CDR1 LGHNT, CDR2 FRNRAP. The CDR3 region is CASGSYDRETYEQYF. The DNA of the CDR3 is TGTGCTAGTGGTTCTTATGACAGGGAGACCTACGAGCAGTACTTC.

V is TRBV29-1 and J is TRBJ2-3, with D perhaps TRBD2 (7 bases). The CDR3 spans 13 residues. Germline CDR1 reads SQVTM; CDR2 reads ANQGSEA. Trimming pared 7 bases from V and 2 bases from J, leaving 13 bases between. The CDR3 coding sequence is TGCAGCGGAACGGGGGGCTTCACAGATACGCAGTATTTT. As protein: CSGTGGFTDTQYF.